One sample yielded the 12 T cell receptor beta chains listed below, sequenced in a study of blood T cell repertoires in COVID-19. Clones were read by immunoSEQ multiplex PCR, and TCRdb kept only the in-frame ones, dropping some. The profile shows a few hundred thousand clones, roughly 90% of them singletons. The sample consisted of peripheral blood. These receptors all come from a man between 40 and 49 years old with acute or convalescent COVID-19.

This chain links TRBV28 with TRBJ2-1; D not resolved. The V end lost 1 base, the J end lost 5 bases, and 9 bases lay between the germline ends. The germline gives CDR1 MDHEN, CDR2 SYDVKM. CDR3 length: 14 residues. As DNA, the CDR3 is TGTGCCAGCAGTTTATCTCGCCGGGACAATGAGCAGTTCTTC. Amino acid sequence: CASSLSRRDNEQFF.

The CDR3 region has the DNA TGCGCCAGCAGCTTGGATTCAGGAGGGATCGTGAAGACCCAGTACTTC. This codes for CASSLDSGGIVKTQYF. The J gene is TRBJ2-5, the V gene TRBV5-1; perhaps TRBD2 as D (6 bases). CDR3 length: 16 residues. V was clipped by 0 bases and J by 6 bases, with 18 bases between them. Germline values: CDR1 SGHRS, CDR2 YFSETQ. Looking up the rest from reference TRBV5-1 and TRBJ2-5 gives the full variable domain: KAGVTQTPRYLIKTRGQQVTLSCSPISGHRSVSWYQQTPGQGLQFLFEYFSETQRNKGNFPGRFSGRQFSNSRSEMNVSTLELGDSALYLCASSLDSGGIVKTQYFGPGTRLLVL.

The CDR3, as DNA: TGTGCCAGCAGCCCCCAGGGGGCCCCTAGGGGGGGCGCGGCCGGGGAGCTGTTTTTT. Residues: CASSPQGAPRGGAAGELFF. The chain links TRBV11-3 to TRBJ2-2; D perhaps matches TRBD1 (8 bases). The CDR3 is 19 amino acids. CDR1 is SGHNT and CDR2 is YENEEA in the germline V gene. Trimming cost V 5 bases and J 6 bases, with 28 bases left between them.

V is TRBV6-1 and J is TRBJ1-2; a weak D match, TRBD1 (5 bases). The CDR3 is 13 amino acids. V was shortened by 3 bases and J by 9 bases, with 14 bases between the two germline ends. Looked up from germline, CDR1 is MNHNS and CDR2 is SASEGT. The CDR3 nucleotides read TGTGCCAGCAGTGATTCGACAGTCCCTCGCTACACCTTC. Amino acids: CASSDSTVPRYTF.

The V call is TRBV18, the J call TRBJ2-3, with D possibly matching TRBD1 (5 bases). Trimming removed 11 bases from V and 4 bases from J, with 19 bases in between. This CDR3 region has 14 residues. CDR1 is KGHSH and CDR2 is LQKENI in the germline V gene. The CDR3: CACAQTSRADTQYF. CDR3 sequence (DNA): TGTGCCTGCGCTCAGACCAGCAGGGCAGATACGCAGTATTTT.

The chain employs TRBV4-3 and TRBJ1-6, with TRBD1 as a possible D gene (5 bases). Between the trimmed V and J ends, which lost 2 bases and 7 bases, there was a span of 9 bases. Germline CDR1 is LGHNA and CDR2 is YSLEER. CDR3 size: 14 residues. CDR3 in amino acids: CASSQKGLNSPLHF. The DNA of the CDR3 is TGCGCCAGCAGCCAAAAGGGGTTAAATTCACCCCTCCACTTT.

The CDR3 DNA sequence: TGTGCCAGCAGTGAACCTACGACCACGGGACAGCCAAATCAGCCCCAGCATTTT. Encoded protein: CASSEPTTTGQPNQPQHF. V gene TRBV28 combines with J gene TRBJ1-5; 7 nucleotides agree with TRBD1. The V and J ends lost 5 bases and 4 bases, in that order; junction bases with no gene match: 17. Germline lookup yields CDR1 MDHEN and CDR2 SYDVKM. CDR3 length: 18 residues.

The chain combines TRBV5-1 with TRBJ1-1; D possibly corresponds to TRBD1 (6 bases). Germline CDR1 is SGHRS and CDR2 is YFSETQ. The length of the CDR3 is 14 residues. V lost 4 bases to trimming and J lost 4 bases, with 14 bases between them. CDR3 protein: CASSLKGDGTEAFF. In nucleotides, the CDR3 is TGCGCCAGCAGCCTGAAGGGGGATGGCACTGAAGCTTTCTTT.

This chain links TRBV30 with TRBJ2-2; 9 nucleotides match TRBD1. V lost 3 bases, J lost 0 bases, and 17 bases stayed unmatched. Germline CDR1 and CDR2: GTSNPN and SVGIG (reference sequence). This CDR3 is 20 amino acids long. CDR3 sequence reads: CAWRNTGTGPRWSNTGELFF. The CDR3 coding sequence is TGTGCCTGGAGGAATACCGGGACAGGGCCCCGGTGGTCGAACACCGGGGAGCTGTTTTTT.

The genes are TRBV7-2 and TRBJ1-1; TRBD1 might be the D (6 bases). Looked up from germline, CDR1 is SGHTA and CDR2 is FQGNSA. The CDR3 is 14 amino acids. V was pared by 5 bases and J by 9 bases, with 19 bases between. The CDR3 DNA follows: TGTGCCAGCAGCCCGGGGGGGGGACAAATAAAAGCTTTCTTT. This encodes CASSPGGGQIKAFF.

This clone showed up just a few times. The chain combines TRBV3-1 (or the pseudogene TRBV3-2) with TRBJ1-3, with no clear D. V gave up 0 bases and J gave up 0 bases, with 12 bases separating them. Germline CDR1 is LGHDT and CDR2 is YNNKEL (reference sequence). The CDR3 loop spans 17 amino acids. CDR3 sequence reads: CASSQDSAGFSGNTIYF. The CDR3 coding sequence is TGTGCCAGCAGCCAAGATAGTGCAGGCTTCTCTGGAAACACCATATATTTT.

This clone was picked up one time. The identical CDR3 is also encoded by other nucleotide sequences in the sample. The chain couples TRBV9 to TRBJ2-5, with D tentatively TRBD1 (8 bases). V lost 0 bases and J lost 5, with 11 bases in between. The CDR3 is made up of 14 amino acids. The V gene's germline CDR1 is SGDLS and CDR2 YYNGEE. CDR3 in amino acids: CASSVDRGGETQYF. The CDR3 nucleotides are TGTGCCAGCAGCGTAGACAGGGGGGGCGAGACCCAGTACTTC.